Listed here are 17 T cell receptor beta chains from one sample, sequenced in a study of cytomegalovirus exposure and HLA in healthy donors. PCR amplification relied on 60 Vbeta primers (plus 13 Jbeta primers). This table comes from immunoSEQ multiplex PCR, and its TCRdb copy is limited to in-frame clones, with some not included. The sample shows more than 85,000 clones, roughly three quarters of them seen only once. The specimen was PBMCs. These receptors were taken from a female donor in good health and CMV-seropositive.

There are a few counts of this clone. This sequence joins TRBV4-2 and TRBJ1-1, with a possible D match to TRBD1 (6 bases). The CDR3 length is 19 residues. The V and J ends lost 4 bases and 3 bases respectively, with 27 bases between them. Germline V gene sequence: CDR1 LGHNA, CDR2 YNFKEQ. The CDR3 reads CASSPGGARFGPVDTEAFF. In nucleotides, the CDR3 is TGTGCCAGCAGCCCCGGGGGGGCCCGCTTTGGTCCCGTGGACACTGAAGCTTTCTTT.

The gene calls are TRBV6-5 and TRBJ2-1, with 8 positions matching TRBD2. CDR3 length: 15 residues. The junction had 8 bases not matched to a gene; V was cut back by 3 bases and J by 7 bases. Per the germline V gene, CDR1 is MNHEY and CDR2 is SVGAGI. CDR3 residues: CASSYMGVAGNEQFF. The CDR3 nucleotides are TGTGCCAGCAGTTATATGGGAGTAGCGGGAAATGAGCAGTTCTTC.

The chain joins TRBV10-2 to TRBJ2-7; D perhaps matches TRBD2 (5 bases). The length of the CDR3 is 13 residues. Germline V gives CDR1 WSHSY, CDR2 SAAADI. Trimming left V 10 bases short and J 1 base short, with 14 bases between. The CDR3 is CATTPLASYEQYF. The CDR3, as DNA: TGCGCCACCACCCCCCTAGCATCCTACGAGCAGTACTTC.

The rearrangement links TRBV27 to TRBJ2-7; possible D gene TRBD1, 5 bases. The CDR3 has 13 residues. Between the trimmed V and J ends, which lost 1 base and 4 bases, there was a span of 8 bases. The germline V gene has CDR1 MNHEY and CDR2 SMNVEV (reference sequence). The CDR3 DNA reads as TGTGCCAGCAGTTTATTAGGGGCGTACGAGCAGTACTTC. Its translation: CASSLLGAYEQYF.

The chain links TRBV11-2 to TRBJ1-1, with D unclear. With 5 bases removed from V and 0 bases from J, the gap between germline ends came to 16 bases. This CDR3 is built from 16 residues. CDR1 SGHAT and CDR2 FQNNGV come from the germline V gene. The DNA for the CDR3 is TGTGCCAGCAGCGTGAGGTCGTCCTCGATGAACACTGAAGCTTTCTTT. This encodes CASSVRSSSMNTEAFF.

Written as DNA, the CDR3 is TGTGCCAGCAGCGGAAGACTAGCGGGGGGTTCAGATACGCAGTATTTT. Amino acid sequence: CASSGRLAGGSDTQYF. The V call is TRBV11-2, the J call TRBJ2-3; TRBD2 matches 13 bases. The CDR3 is 16 residues long. From germline, CDR1 is SGHAT and CDR2 FQNNGV. V lost 5 bases to trimming and J lost 4 bases; unmatched junction nucleotides: 6.

This clone was counted a few times. The CDR3 DNA reads TGTGCCAGCAGGTTCGGGACAGGTGGTTCCTACGAGCAGTACTTC. It is translated as CASRFGTGGSYEQYF. The V call is TRBV7-8, the J call TRBJ2-7, with 8 bases lining up with TRBD1. V lost 6 bases and J lost 1; bases outside the gene matches: 8. CDR1 and CDR2 (germline): SGHVS, FQNEAQ. The CDR3 is 15 amino acids.

This chain connects TRBV27 to TRBJ1-4, with D hard to call. This CDR3 has 14 residues. With 6 bases removed from V and 3 bases from J, the gap between germline ends came to 11 bases. CDR1 is MNHEY and CDR2 is SMNVEV in the germline V gene (reference sequence). CDR3 residues: CASSHLEANEKLFF. In DNA, the CDR3 is TGTGCCAGCAGCCACTTAGAAGCTAATGAAAAACTGTTTTTT.

This rearrangement joins TRBV9 to TRBJ2-5; D is possibly TRBD2 (6 bases). The DNA end is more similar to TRBJ2-7, so the J call may be wrong. The germline V gene encodes CDR1 SGDLS and CDR2 YYNGEE. The CDR3 is 16 residues long. In DNA, the CDR3 is TGTGCCAGCAGCGTAGGAGGAGGGACTTCCACCTACGAGCAGTACTTC. It translates to CASSVGGGTSTYEQYF.

DNA of the CDR3: TGTGCCAGCAGGGACAGGTCCAATGAGCAGTTCTTC. Translating gives CASRDRSNEQFF. The V gene is TRBV2, the J gene TRBJ2-1; TRBD1 matches at 7 bases. This CDR3 has 12 amino acids. J was trimmed by 6 bases and V by 6 bases; bases with no gene match: 2. Germline lookup yields CDR1 SNHLY and CDR2 FYNNEI.

The V and J genes are TRBV30 and TRBJ1-3; no definite D call. The V and J ends lost 4 bases and 0 bases respectively, with 10 bases between them. The CDR3 consists of 14 residues. CDR1 and CDR2 (germline): GTSNPN, SVGIG (reference sequence). CDR3 amino acids: CAWTPFVSGNTIYF. The CDR3 nucleotides read TGTGCCTGGACCCCATTTGTCTCTGGAAACACCATATATTTT.

This chain joins TRBV7-9 and TRBJ2-5; weak D call: TRBD2 (6 bases). Germline CDR1 reads SEHNR; CDR2 reads FQNEAQ (reference sequence). Trimming removed 7 bases at V and 3 bases at J, with 15 bases between. The CDR3 is made up of 14 amino acids. Written as DNA, the CDR3 is TGTGCCAGCACCGAAAATGGGGGGAAAGAGACCCAGTACTTC. It specifies CASTENGGKETQYF. The full variable domain, its missing parts supplied by reference TRBV7-9 and TRBJ2-5, is DTGVSQNPRHKITKRGQNVTFRCDPISEHNRLYWYRQTLGQGPEFLTYFQNEAQLEKSRLLSDRFSAERPKGSFSTLEIQRTEQGDSAMYLCASTENGGKETQYFGPGTRLLVL.

This clone has a handful of counts. The V gene is TRBV18, the J gene TRBJ2-6; a possible D gene is TRBD1 (5 bases). This CDR3 has 18 residues. The germline gives CDR1 KGHSH, CDR2 LQKENI. The ends were cut back, 0 bases at V and 0 bases at J, with 12 bases in the middle. DNA of the CDR3: TGTGCCAGCTCACCACCGGTGGGGCTGGACTCTGGGGCCAACGTCCTGACTTTC. Its protein is CASSPPVGLDSGANVLTF.

This chain joins TRBV19 and TRBJ2-5, with 10 positions matching TRBD1. The V gene end was trimmed by 3 bases and the J gene end by 4 bases; junction bases not matched to a gene: 5. In germline, CDR1 is LNHDA, CDR2 SQIVND (reference sequence). The CDR3 length is 15 residues. The CDR3 sequence: CASSIGTGVGETQYF. The CDR3 DNA reads as TGTGCCAGTAGTATTGGGACAGGGGTAGGAGAGACCCAGTACTTC.

The genes are TRBV6-5 and TRBJ2-7, with 10 bases aligning to TRBD1. CDR3 size: 14 residues. Germline V gives CDR1 MNHEY, CDR2 SVGAGI. V shed 4 bases and J 4 bases; nucleotides not matched to a gene: 4. CDR3 bases: TGTGCCAGCAGTTTGACAGGGGGCAGGTACGAGCAGTACTTC. Translation gives CASSLTGGRYEQYF.

The gene calls are TRBV11-2 and TRBJ2-5; 8 bases line up with TRBD2. Germline V gene sequence: CDR1 SGHAT, CDR2 FQNNGV. The trim removed 2 bases at V and 1 base at J, leaving 9 bases unmatched. The length of the CDR3 is 17 residues. The CDR3 DNA is TGTGCCAGCAGCTTATTCCCAAAGAGCGGGAGCCAAGAGACCCAGTACTTC. It yields the protein CASSLFPKSGSQETQYF.

V and J are TRBV27 and TRBJ2-2, with 8 positions matching TRBD1. CDR1 is MNHEY, CDR2 SMNVEV, per germline (reference sequence). V trimming: 2 bases; J trimming: 4 bases; junction bases outside the gene matches: 3. The CDR3 is made up of 15 amino acids. The CDR3 DNA reads as TGTGCCAGCAGTTTACGAACAGGGGGCACCGGGGAGCTGTTTTTT. Residues: CASSLRTGGTGELFF.